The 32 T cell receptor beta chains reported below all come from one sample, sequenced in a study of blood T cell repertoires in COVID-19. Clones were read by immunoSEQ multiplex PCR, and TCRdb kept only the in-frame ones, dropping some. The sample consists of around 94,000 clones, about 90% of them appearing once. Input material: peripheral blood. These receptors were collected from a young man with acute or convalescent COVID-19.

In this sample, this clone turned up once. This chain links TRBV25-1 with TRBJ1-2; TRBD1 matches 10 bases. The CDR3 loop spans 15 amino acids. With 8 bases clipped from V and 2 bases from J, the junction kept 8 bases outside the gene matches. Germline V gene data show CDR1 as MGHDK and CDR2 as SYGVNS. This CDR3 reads CASSSPGQGNYGYTF. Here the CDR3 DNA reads TGTGCCAGCTCCTCCCCGGGACAGGGGAACTATGGCTACACCTTC.

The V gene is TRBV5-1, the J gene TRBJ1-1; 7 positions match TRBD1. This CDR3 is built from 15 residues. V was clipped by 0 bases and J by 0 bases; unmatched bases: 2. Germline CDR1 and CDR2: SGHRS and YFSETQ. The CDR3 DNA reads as TGCGCCAGCAGCTTGGCCGGACAGGTGAACACTGAAGCTTTCTTT. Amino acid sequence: CASSLAGQVNTEAFF.

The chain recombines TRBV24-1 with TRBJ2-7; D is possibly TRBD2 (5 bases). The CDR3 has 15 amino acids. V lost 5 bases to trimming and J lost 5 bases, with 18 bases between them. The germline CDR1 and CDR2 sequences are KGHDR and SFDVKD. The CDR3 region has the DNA TGTGCCACCAGTGGAGGGTTTTCTGGGCGAAACGAGCAGTACTTC. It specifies CATSGGFSGRNEQYF.

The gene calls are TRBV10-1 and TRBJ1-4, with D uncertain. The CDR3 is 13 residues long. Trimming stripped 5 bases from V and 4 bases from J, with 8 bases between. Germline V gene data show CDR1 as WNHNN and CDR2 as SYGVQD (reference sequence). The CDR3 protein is CASSSSNNEKLFF. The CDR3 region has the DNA TGCGCCAGCAGTTCGAGCAATAATGAAAAACTGTTTTTT.

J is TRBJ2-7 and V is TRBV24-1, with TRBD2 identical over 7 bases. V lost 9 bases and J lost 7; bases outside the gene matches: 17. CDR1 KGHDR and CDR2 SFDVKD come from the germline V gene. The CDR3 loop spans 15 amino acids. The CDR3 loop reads CATRVGPPSGQEQYF. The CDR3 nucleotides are TGTGCCACCCGTGTGGGCCCCCCTAGCGGCCAGGAGCAGTACTTC.

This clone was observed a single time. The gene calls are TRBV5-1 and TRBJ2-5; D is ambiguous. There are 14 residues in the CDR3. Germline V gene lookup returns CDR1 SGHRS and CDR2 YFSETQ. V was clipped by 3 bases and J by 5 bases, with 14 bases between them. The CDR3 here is CASSSMAGWETQYF. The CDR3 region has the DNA TGCGCCAGCAGCTCTATGGCCGGGTGGGAGACCCAGTACTTC. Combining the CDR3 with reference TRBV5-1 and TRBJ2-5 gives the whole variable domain KAGVTQTPRYLIKTRGQQVTLSCSPISGHRSVSWYQQTPGQGLQFLFEYFSETQRNKGNFPGRFSGRQFSNSRSEMNVSTLELGDSALYLCASSSMAGWETQYFGPGTRLLVL.

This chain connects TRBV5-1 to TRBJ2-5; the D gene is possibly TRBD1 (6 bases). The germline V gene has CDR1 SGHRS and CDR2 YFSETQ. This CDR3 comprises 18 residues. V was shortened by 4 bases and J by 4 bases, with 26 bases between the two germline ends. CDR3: CASSRALVTGSRVETQYF. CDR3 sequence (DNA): TGCGCCAGCAGCCGAGCTCTAGTAACAGGGTCGCGAGTAGAGACCCAGTACTTC.

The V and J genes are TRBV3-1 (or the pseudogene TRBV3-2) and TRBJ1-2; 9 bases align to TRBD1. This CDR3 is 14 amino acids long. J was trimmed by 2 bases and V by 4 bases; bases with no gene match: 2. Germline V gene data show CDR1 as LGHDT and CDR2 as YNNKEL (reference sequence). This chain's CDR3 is CASSLGTGNYGYTF. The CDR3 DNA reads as TGTGCCAGCAGCCTTGGGACAGGGAACTATGGCTACACCTTC.

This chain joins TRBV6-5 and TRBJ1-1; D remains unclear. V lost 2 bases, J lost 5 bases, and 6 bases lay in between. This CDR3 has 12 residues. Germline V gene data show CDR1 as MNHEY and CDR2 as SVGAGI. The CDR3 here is CASSYRETEAFF. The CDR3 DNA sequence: TGTGCCAGCAGTTACCGGGAGACTGAAGCTTTCTTT.

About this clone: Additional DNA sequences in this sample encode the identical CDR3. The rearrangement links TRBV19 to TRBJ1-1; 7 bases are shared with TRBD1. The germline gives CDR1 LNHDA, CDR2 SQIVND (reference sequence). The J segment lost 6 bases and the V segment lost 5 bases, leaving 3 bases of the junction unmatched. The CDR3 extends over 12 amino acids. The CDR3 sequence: CASSVGTAEAFF. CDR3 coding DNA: TGTGCCAGTAGTGTCGGGACAGCTGAAGCTTTCTTT.

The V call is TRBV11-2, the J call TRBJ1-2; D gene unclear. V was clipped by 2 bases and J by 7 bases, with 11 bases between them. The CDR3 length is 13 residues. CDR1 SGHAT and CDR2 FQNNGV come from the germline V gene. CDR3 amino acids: CASSLPGSFGYTF. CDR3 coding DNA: TGTGCCAGCAGCTTACCGGGGAGTTTTGGCTACACCTTC.

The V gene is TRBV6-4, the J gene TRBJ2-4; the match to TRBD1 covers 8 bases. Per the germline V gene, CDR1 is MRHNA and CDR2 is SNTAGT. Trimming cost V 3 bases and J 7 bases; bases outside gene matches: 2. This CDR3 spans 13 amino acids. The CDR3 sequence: CASSERTGNIQYF. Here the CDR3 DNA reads TGTGCCAGCAGTGAGAGGACAGGGAACATTCAGTACTTC.

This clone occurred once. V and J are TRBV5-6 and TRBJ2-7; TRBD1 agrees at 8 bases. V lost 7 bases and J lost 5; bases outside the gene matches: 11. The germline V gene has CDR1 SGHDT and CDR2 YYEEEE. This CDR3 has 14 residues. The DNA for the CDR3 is TGTGCCAGCCTCAGGGGGCTAGATAAGAACGAGCAGTACTTC. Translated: CASLRGLDKNEQYF.

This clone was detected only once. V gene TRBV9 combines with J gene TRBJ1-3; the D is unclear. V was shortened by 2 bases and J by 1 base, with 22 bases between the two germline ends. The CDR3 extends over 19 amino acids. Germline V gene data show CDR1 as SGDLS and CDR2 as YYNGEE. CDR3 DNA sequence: TGTGCCAGCAGCGTCAACCCGTTGAGGGAATCCGAATCTGGAAACACCATATATTTT. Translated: CASSVNPLRESESGNTIYF.

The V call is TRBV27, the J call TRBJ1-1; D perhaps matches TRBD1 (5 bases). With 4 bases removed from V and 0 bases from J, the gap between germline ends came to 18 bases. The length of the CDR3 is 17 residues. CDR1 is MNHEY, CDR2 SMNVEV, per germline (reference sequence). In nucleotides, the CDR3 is TGTGCCAGCAGTTCCCTTCAGGGTTCAGCGATGAACACTGAAGCTTTCTTT. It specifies CASSSLQGSAMNTEAFF.

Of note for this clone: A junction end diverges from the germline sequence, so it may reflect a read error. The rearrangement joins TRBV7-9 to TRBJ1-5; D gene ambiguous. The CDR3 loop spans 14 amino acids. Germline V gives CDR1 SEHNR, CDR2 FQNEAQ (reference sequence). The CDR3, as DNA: TGTGCCAGCAGTTTAGGGCCCTTCAATCAGCCCCAGCATTTT. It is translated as CASSLGPFNQPQHF. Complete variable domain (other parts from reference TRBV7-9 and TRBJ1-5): DTGVSQNPRHKITKRGQNVTFRCDPISEHNRLYWYRQTLGQGPEFLTYFQNEAQLEKSRLLSDRFSAERPKGSFSTLEIQRTEQGDSAMYLCASSLGPFNQPQHFGDGTRLSIL.

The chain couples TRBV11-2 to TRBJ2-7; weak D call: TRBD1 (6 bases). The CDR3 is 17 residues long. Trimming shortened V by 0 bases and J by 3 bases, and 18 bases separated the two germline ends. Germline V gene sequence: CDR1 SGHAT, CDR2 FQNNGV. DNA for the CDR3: TGTGCCAGCAGCTTAGAATGGGCTCAGGGGTGGTACTACGAGCAGTACTTC. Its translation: CASSLEWAQGWYYEQYF.

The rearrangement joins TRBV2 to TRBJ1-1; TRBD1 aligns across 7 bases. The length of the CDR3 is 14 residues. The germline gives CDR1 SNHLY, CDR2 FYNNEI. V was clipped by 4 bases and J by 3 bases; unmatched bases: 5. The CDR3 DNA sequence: TGTGCCAGCAGTGGAGGGGGCATGGACACTGAAGCTTTCTTT. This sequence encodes CASSGGGMDTEAFF.

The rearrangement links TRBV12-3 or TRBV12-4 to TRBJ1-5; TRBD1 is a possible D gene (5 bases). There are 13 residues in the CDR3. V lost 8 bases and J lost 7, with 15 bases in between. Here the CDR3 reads CASGPGRDQPQHF. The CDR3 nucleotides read TGTGCCAGCGGTCCGGGGAGGGACCAGCCCCAGCATTTT.

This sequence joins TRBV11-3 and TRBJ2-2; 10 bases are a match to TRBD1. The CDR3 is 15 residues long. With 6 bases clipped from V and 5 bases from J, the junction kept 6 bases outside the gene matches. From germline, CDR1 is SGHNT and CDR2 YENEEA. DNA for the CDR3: TGTGCCAGCAGTACCAGGACAGGGGGAACCGGGGAGCTGTTTTTT. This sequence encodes CASSTRTGGTGELFF.

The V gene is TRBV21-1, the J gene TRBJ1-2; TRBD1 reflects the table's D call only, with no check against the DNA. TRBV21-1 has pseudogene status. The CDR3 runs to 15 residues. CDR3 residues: CASSTHGTGFYGYTF. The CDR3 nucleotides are TGTGCCAGCAGCACCCACGGGACAGGGTTCTATGGCTACACCTTC.

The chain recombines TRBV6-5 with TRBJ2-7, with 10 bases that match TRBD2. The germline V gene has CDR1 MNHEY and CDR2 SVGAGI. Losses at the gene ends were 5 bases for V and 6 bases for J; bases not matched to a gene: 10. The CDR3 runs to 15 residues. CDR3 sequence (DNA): TGTGCCAGCAGTACCCTAGCGGGAGATCGTGGCGAGCAGTACTTC. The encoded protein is CASSTLAGDRGEQYF.

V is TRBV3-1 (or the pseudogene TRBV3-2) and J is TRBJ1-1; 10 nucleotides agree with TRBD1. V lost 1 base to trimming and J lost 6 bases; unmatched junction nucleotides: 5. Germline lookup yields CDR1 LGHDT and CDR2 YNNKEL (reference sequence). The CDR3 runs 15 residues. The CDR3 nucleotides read TGTGCCAGCAGCCAAGTCGACAGGGGGCTAGCTGAAGCTTTCTTT. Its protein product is CASSQVDRGLAEAFF.

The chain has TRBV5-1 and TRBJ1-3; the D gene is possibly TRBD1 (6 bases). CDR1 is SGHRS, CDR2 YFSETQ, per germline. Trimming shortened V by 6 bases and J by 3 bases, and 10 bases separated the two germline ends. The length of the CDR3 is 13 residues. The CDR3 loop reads CASKGDGGNTIYF. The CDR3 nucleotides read TGCGCCAGCAAGGGGGACGGTGGAAACACCATATATTTT.

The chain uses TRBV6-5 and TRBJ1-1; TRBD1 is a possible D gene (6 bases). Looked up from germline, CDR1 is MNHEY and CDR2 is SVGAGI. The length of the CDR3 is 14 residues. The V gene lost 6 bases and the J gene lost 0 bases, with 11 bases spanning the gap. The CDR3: CASRVDRLNTEAFF. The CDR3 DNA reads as TGTGCCAGCAGGGTGGACAGACTGAACACTGAAGCTTTCTTT.

Here the CDR3 DNA reads TGTGCCTTAAGGAACAGAATGGAAAAACTGTTTTTT. Its protein is CALRNRMEKLFF. V gene TRBV30 combines with J gene TRBJ1-4; D remains unclear. V was pared by 7 bases and J by 8 bases, with 14 bases between. Germline lookup yields CDR1 GTSNPN and CDR2 SVGIG (reference sequence). The CDR3 is 12 amino acids.

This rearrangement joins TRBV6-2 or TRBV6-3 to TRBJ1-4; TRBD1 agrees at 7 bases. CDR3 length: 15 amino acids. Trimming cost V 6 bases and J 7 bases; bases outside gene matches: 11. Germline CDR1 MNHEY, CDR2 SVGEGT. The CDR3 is CASSQTGAEGEKLFF. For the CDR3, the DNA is TGTGCCAGCAGCCAAACAGGGGCGGAGGGTGAAAAACTGTTTTTT.

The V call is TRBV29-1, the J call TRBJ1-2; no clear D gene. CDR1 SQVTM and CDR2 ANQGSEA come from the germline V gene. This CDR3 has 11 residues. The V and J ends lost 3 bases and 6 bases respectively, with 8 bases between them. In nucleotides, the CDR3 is TGCAGCGTTGAGGGGAGCGATGGCTACACCTTC. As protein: CSVEGSDGYTF.

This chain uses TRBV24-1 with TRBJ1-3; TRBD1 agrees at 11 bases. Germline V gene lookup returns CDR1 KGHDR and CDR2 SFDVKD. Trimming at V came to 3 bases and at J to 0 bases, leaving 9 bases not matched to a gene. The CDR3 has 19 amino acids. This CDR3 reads CATSDAGTGGLSSGNTIYF. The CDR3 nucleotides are TGTGCCACCAGTGATGCCGGGACAGGGGGTCTCTCCTCTGGAAACACCATATATTTT.

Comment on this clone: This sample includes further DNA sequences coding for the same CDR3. DNA of the CDR3: TGTGCCAGCAGCTTATCGCGGGGCACAGATACGCAGTATTTT. It yields the protein CASSLSRGTDTQYF. The chain has TRBV11-2 and TRBJ2-3; maybe TRBD2 (5 bases). CDR3 length: 14 amino acids. V was pared by 2 bases and J by 1 base, with 7 bases between. CDR1 and CDR2 (germline): SGHAT, FQNNGV.

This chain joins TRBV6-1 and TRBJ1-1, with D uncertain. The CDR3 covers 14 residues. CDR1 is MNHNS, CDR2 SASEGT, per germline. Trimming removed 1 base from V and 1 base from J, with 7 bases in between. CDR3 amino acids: CASSEGASNTEAFF. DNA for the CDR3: TGTGCCAGCAGTGAAGGGGCCTCGAACACTGAAGCTTTCTTT.

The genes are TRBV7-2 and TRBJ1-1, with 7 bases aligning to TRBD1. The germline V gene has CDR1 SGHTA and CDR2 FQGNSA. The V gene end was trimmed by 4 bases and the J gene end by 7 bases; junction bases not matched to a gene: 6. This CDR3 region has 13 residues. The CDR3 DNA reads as TGTGCCAGCAGCTCCTCAGGGACAGTTGAAGCTTTCTTT. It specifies CASSSSGTVEAFF. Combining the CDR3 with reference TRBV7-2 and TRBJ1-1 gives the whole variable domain GAGVSQSPSNKVTEKGKDVELRCDPISGHTALYWYRQSLGQGLEFLIYFQGNSAPDKSGLPSDRFSAERTGGSVSTLTIQRTQQEDSAVYLCASSSSGTVEAFFGQGTRLTVV.